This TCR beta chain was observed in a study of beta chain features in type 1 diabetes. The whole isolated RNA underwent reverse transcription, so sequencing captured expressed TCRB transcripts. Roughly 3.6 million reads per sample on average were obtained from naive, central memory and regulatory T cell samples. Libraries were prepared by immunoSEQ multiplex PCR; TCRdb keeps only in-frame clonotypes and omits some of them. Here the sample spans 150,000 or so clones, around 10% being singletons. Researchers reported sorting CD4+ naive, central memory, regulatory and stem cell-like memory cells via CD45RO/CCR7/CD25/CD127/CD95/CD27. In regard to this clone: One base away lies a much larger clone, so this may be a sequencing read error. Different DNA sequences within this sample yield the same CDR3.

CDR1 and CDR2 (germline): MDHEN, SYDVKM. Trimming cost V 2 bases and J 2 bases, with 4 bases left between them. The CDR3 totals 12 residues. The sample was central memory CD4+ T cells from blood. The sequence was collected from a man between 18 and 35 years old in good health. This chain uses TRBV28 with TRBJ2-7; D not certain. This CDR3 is CASSLAPYEQYF. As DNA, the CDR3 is TGTGCCAGCAGTTTAGCTCCCTACGAGCAGTACTTC. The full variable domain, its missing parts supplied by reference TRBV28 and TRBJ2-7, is DVKVTQSSRYLVKRTGEKVFLECVQDMDHENMFWYRQDPGLGLRLIYFSYDVKMKEKGDIPEGYSVSREKKERFSLILESASTNQTSMYLCASSLAPYEQYFGPGTRLTVT.